Listed below are T cell receptor beta chains from one sample, sequenced in a study of T-cell memory formation after mild COVID-19. A single record per CDR3 protein comes from TCRdb applying MiXCR to the 5' RACE reads. The table records roughly 300,000 distinct CDR3 sequences, roughly 17% of them present only once. The sequenced material came from PBMCs or a T cell subset sorted from them (not recorded which). Every receptor here comes from a young man who had mild COVID-19 (a few samples of this study predate the infection). Cell type and time point are not known. Each CDR3 is given with its conserved first and last residue. Fields, in order: CDR3 protein, CDR3 DNA, V gene, clone size, D gene, J gene. The D gene is left open where the match is weak. The size entry is marked missing in some rows and otherwise reads once, few, many or a size class.

cdr3_aa: CASRSPGRDTNYGYTF; cdr3_nt: TGTGCCAGCAGGTCACCGGGACGCGACACTAACTATGGCTACACCTTC; v_call: TRBV11-2; clone_size: few; d_call: NA; j_call: TRBJ1-2
cdr3_aa: CASSLWLTLAKNIQYF; cdr3_nt: TGTGCCAGCAGTTTGTGGCTTACCTTAGCCAAAAACATTCAGTACTTC; v_call: TRBV27; clone_size: NA; d_call: NA; j_call: TRBJ2-4
cdr3_aa: CASSQDRPDTQYF; cdr3_nt: TGTGCCAGCAGCCAAGATCGACCAGATACGCAGTATTTT; v_call: TRBV4-2; clone_size: NA; d_call: NA; j_call: TRBJ2-3
cdr3_aa: CASSPGDNYGYTF; cdr3_nt: TGTGCCAGCTCACCAGGCGATAACTATGGCTACACCTTC; v_call: TRBV18; clone_size: NA; d_call: NA; j_call: TRBJ1-2
cdr3_aa: CAWSYGLNTEAFF; cdr3_nt: TGTGCCTGGAGTTATGGGCTGAACACTGAAGCTTTCTTT; v_call: TRBV30; clone_size: NA; d_call: NA; j_call: TRBJ1-1
cdr3_aa: CASSSAGGPPYEQFF; cdr3_nt: TGTGCCAGCAGCTCAGCGGGGGGCCCCCCATATGAGCAGTTCTTC; v_call: TRBV5-4; clone_size: NA; d_call: TRBD2; j_call: TRBJ2-1
cdr3_aa: CASTTSSGANVLTF; cdr3_nt: TGCGCCAGCACCACCTCGTCTGGGGCCAACGTCCTGACTTTC; v_call: TRBV5-1; clone_size: few; d_call: NA; j_call: TRBJ2-6
cdr3_aa: CASSQIGIRELGTEAFF; cdr3_nt: TGTGCCAGCAGCCAAATCGGAATCAGGGAATTAGGAACTGAAGCTTTCTTT; v_call: TRBV3-1; clone_size: NA; d_call: NA; j_call: TRBJ1-1
cdr3_aa: CASVGGVEQFF; cdr3_nt: TGTGCCAGCGTCGGCGGGGTCGAGCAGTTCTTC; v_call: TRBV7-9; clone_size: many; d_call: NA; j_call: TRBJ2-1
cdr3_aa: CASSYTVGQNYGYTF; cdr3_nt: TGTGCCAGCAGTTACACTGTGGGACAGAACTATGGCTACACCTTC; v_call: TRBV6-5; clone_size: NA; d_call: TRBD1; j_call: TRBJ1-2
cdr3_aa: CASSLERAGYTF; cdr3_nt: TGTGCCAGCAGCTTAGAGAGAGCTGGCTACACCTTC; v_call: TRBV7-9; clone_size: NA; d_call: NA; j_call: TRBJ1-2
cdr3_aa: CSVAGQENQPQHF; cdr3_nt: TGCAGCGTGGCGGGACAGGAGAATCAGCCCCAGCATTTT; v_call: TRBV29-1; clone_size: many; d_call: TRBD1; j_call: TRBJ1-5
cdr3_aa: CASSLFSREAFF; cdr3_nt: TGTGCCAGCAGCTTATTCTCACGAGAAGCTTTCTTT; v_call: TRBV7-9; clone_size: NA; d_call: NA; j_call: TRBJ1-1
cdr3_aa: CASTRQGNTEAFF; cdr3_nt: TGTGCCAGCACCCGACAGGGGAACACTGAAGCTTTCTTT; v_call: TRBV12-3/TRBV12-4; clone_size: NA; d_call: TRBD1; j_call: TRBJ1-1
cdr3_aa: CASSSYGRRGLDNEQFF; cdr3_nt: TGTGCCAGCAGCTCCTACGGACGGAGGGGGTTGGACAATGAGCAGTTCTTC; v_call: TRBV7-2; clone_size: NA; d_call: NA; j_call: TRBJ2-1
cdr3_aa: CASSIIGRGTDTQYF; cdr3_nt: TGCGCCAGCAGCATAATCGGTAGGGGCACAGATACGCAGTATTTT; v_call: TRBV5-1; clone_size: NA; d_call: NA; j_call: TRBJ2-3
cdr3_aa: CASSLEGLASGGDTQYF; cdr3_nt: TGTGCCAGCAGCTTAGAAGGGTTGGCTAGCGGGGGAGATACGCAGTATTTT; v_call: TRBV11-2; clone_size: NA; d_call: TRBD2; j_call: TRBJ2-3